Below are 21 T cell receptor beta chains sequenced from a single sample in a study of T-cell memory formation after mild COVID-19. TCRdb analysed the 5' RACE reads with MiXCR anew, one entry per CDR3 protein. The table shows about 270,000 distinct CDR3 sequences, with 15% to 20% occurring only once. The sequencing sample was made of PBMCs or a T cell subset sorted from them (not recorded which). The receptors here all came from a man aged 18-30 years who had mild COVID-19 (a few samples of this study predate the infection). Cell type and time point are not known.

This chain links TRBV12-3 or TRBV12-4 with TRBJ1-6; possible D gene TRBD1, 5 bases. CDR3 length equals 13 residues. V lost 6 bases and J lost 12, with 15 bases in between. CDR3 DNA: TGTGCCAGCAGAAATACGGGGGAGGGACCCCTCCACTTT. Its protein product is CASRNTGEGPLHF.

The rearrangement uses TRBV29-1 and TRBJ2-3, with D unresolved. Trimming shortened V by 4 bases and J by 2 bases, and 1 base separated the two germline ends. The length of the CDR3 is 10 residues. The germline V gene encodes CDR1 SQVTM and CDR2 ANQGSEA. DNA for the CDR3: TGCAGCGTTGCCACAGATACGCAGTATTTT. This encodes CSVATDTQYF.

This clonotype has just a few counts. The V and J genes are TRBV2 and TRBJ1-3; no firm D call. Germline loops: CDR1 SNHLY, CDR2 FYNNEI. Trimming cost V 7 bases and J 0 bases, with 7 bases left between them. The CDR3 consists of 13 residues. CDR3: CASTGRSGNTIYF. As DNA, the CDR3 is TGTGCCAGCACCGGGCGCTCTGGAAACACCATATATTTT. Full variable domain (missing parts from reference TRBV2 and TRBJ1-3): EPEVTQTPSHQVTQMGQEVILRCVPISNHLYFYWYRQILGQKVEFLVSFYNNEISEKSEIFDDQFSVERPDGSNFTLKIRSTKLEDSAMYFCASTGRSGNTIYFGEGSWLTVV.

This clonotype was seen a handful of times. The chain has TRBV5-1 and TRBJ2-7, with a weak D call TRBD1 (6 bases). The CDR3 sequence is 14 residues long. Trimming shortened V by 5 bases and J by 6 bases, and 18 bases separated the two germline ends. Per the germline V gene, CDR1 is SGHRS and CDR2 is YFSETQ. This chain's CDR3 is CASRAWTDLSEQYF. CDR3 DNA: TGCGCCAGCAGGGCGTGGACAGACCTCTCCGAGCAGTACTTC.

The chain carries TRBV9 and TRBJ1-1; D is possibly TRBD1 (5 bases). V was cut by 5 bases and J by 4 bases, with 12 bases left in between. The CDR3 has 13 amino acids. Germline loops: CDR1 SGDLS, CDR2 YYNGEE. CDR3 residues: CASRGGWGTEAFF. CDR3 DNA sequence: TGTGCCAGCAGGGGGGGTTGGGGCACTGAAGCTTTCTTT.

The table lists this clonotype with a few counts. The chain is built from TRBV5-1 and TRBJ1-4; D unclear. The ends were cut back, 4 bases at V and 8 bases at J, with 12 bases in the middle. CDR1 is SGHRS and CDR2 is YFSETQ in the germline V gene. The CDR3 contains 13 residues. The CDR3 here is CASSQGRWEKLFF. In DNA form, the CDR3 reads TGCGCCAGCAGCCAAGGACGCTGGGAAAAACTGTTTTTT. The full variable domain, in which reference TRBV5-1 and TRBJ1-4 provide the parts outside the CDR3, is KAGVTQTPRYLIKTRGQQVTLSCSPISGHRSVSWYQQTPGQGLQFLFEYFSETQRNKGNFPGRFSGRQFSNSRSEMNVSTLELGDSALYLCASSQGRWEKLFFGSGTQLSVL.

CDR3 coding DNA: TGTGCCAGCAGGGAGGGGGACTACAATGAGCAGTTCTTC. Its protein is CASREGDYNEQFF. The J gene is TRBJ2-1, the V gene TRBV2, with D perhaps matching TRBD1 or TRBD2 (6 bases each). Trimming cost V 6 bases and J 3 bases, with 9 bases left between them. There are 13 residues in the CDR3. Looked up from germline, CDR1 is SNHLY and CDR2 is FYNNEI.

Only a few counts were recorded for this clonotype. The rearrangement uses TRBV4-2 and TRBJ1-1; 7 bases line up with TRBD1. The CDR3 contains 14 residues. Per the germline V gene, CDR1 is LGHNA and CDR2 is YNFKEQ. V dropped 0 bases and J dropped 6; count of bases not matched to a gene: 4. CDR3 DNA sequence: TGTGCCAGCAGCCAAGATGGGGGACAGCCTGAAGCTTTCTTT. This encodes CASSQDGGQPEAFF.

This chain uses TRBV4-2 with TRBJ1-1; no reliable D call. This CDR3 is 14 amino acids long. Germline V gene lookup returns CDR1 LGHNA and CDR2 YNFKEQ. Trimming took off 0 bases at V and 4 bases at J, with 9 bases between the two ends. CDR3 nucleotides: TGTGCCAGCAGCCAAGATCCCTATGGCACTGAAGCTTTCTTT. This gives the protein CASSQDPYGTEAFF.

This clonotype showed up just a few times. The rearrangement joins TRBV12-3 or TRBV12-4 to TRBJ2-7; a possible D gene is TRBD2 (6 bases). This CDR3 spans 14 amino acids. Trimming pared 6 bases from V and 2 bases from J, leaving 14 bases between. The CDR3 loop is CASRDGGSPYEQYF. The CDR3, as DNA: TGTGCCAGCAGGGACGGGGGTTCGCCCTACGAGCAGTACTTC.

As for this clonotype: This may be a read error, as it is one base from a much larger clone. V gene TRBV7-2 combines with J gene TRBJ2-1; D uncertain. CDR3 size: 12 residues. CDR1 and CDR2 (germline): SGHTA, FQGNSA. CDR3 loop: CDSSLDPNEQFF. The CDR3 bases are TGTGACAGCAGCTTAGACCCCAATGAGCAGTTCTTC. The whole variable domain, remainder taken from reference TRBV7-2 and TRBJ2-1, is GAGVSQSPSNKVTEKGKDVELRCDPISGHTALYWYRQSLGQGLEFLIYFQGNSAPDKSGLPSDRFSAERTGGSVSTLTIQRTQQEDSAVYLCDSSLDPNEQFFGPGTRLTVL.

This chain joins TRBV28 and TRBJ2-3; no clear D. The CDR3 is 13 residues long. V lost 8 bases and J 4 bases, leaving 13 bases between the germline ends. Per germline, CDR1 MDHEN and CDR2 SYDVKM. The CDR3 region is CASRLKGSDTQYF. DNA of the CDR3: TGTGCCAGCCGCTTGAAGGGATCAGATACGCAGTATTTT.

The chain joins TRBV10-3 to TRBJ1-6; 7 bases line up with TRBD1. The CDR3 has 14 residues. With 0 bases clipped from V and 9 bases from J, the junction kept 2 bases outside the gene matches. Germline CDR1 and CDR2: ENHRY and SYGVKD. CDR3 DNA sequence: TGTGCCATCAGTGAGTCGAGGGGGCGTTCACCCCTCCACTTT. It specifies CAISESRGRSPLHF.

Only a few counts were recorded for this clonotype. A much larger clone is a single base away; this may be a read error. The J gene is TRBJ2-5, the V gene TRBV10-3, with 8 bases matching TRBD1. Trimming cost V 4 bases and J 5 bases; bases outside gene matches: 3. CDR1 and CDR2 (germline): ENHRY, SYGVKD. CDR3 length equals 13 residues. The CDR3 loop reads CAISARGRETQYF. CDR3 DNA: TGTGCCATCAGTGCCAGGGGGCGGGAGACCCAGTACTTC.

The CDR3 sequence: CASSPTGDPYEQYV. CDR3 coding DNA: TGCGCCAGCAGCCCCACCGGGGATCCCTACGAGCAGTACGTC. The V and J genes are TRBV5-1 and TRBJ2-7; possible D gene TRBD2, 5 bases. V was pared by 4 bases and J by 2 bases, with 13 bases between. The CDR3 runs to 14 residues. Germline values: CDR1 SGHRS, CDR2 YFSETQ.

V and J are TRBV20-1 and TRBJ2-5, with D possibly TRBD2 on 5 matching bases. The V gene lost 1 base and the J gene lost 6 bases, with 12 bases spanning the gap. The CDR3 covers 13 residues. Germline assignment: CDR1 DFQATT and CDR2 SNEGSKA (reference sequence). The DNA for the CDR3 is TGCAGTGCTAGAGGTGGACTCCTGAAGACCCAGTACTTC. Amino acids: CSARGGLLKTQYF.

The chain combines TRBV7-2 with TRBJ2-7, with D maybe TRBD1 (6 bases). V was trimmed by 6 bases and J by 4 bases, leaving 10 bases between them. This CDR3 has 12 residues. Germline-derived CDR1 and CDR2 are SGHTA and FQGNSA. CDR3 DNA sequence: TGTGCCAGCAGGAACAGGGTTTACGAGCAGTACTTC. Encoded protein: CASRNRVYEQYF.

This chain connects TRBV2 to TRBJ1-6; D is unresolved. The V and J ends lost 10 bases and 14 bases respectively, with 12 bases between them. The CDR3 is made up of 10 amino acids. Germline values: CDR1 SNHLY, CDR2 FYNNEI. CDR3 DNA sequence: TGTGCCACCAACGTTGGAGCCCTCCACTTT. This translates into CATNVGALHF.

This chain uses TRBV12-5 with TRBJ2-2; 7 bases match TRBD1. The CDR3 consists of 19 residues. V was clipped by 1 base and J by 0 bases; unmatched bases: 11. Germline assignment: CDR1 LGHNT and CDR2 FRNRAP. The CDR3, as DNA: TGTGCTAGTGGTTTGGGCCGGACAGGTCTAAAACCGAACACCGGGGAGCTGTTTTTT. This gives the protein CASGLGRTGLKPNTGELFF.

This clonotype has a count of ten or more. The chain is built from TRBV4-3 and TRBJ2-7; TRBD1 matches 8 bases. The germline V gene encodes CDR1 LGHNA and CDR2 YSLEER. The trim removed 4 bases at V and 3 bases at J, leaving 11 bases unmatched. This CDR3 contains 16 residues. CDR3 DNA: TGCGCCAGCAGCCCGGAGCCCTCGGGGACAGGCTACGAGCAGTACTTC. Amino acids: CASSPEPSGTGYEQYF.

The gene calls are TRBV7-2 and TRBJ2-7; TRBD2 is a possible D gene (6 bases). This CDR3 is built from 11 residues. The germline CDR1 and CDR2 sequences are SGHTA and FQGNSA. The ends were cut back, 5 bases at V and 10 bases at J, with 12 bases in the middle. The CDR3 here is CASSRGTRQYF. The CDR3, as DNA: TGTGCCAGCAGCCGCGGGACGAGACAGTACTTC. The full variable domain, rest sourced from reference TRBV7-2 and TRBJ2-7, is GAGVSQSPSNKVTEKGKDVELRCDPISGHTALYWYRQSLGQGLEFLIYFQGNSAPDKSGLPSDRFSAERTGGSVSTLTIQRTQQEDSAVYLCASSRGTRQYFGPGTRLTVT.